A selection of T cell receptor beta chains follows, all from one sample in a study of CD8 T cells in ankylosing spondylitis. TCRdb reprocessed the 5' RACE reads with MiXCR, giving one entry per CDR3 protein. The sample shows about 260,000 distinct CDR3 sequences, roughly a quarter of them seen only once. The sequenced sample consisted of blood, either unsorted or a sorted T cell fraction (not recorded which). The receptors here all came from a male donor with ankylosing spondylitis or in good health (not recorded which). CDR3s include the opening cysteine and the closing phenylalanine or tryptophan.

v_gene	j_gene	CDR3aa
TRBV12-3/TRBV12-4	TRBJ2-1	CASSLGSGGNNEQFF
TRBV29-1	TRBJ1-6	CSGMQGVGYNSPLHF
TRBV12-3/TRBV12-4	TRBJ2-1	CASSLPGPSYNEQFF
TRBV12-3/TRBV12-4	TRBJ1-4	CASSRDRGGEKLFF
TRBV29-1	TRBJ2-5	CSVEGAWETQYF
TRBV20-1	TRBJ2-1	CSARVYNEQFF
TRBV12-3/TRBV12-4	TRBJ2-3	CASTTPSGGRWDTQYF
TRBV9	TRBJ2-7	CASSVGQGNEQYF
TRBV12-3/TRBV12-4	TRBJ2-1	CASSPDRRDYNEQFF
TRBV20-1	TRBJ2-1	CSAFSFQSQGPLGNEQFF
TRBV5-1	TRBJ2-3	CASSPAGTDTQYF
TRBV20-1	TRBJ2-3	CSAKRGGGAGTDTQYF
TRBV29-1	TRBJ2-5	CSGDRGETQYF
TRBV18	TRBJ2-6	CASSPSKPGANVLTF
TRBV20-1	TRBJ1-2	CSARANTGTAYGYTF
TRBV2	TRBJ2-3	CAGGGTPARDTQYF
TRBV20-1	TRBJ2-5	CSASQARETQYF
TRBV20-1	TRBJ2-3	CSASPGDLGDTQYF
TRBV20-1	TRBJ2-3	CSAPLKTQYF
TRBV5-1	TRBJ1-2	CASGPYGNYGYTF
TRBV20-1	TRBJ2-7	CSASLPQVTYEQYF
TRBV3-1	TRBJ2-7	CASSQRGGVHEQYF
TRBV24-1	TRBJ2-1	CATSDGTKVPEQFF
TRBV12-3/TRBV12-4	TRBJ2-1	CASSLGRADEQFF
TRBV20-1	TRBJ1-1	CGIDPERTAMNTEAFF
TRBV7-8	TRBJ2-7	CASSLVAGSSYEQYF
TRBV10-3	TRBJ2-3	CAISEVTRADTQYF
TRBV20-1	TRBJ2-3	CSAQTVRTDTQYF
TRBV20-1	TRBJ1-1	CSARGSPGAEAFF
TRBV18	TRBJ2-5	CASSSLVQETQYF
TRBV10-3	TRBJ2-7	CAISEAGTTYEQYF
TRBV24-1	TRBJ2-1	CATSDFHPSSYNEQFF
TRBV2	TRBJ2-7	CASSTGQRNEQYF
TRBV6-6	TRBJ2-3	CASNSGGPDTQYF
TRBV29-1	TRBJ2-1	CSVSPRVGQFF
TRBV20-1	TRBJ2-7	CSAAFPVRSYEQYF
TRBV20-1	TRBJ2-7	CSATPGGGDQYF
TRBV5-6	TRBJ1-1	CASSAPGARGPEAFF
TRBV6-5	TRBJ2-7	CASSYSRGQTYEQYF
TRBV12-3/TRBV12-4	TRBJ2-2	CASGVVNTGELFF
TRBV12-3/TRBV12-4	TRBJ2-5	CASSSRQGGDKETQYF
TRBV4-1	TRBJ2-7	CASSRGRSGGYEQYF
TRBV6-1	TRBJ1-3	CASSRTGEAGNTIYF
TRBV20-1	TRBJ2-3	CSARARSGGASTDTQYF
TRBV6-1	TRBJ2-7	CASTPWSNNYEQYF
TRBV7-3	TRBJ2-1	CASSLIGTRDNEQFF
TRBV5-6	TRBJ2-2	CASSGPFAGELFF
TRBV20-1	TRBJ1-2	CSARGAQGSYYGYTF
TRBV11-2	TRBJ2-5	CASSQSGVRETQYF
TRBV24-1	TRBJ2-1	CATSVGQGDEQFF
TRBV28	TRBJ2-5	CASSLWGGASETQYF
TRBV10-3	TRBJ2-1	CAIRDMDHNEQFF
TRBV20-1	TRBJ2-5	CSARDRDRGRETQYF
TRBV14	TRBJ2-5	CASSRDSNQETQYF
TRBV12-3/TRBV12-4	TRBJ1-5	CASSFKDGNQPQHF